A single sample is the source of the 3 T cell receptor beta chains below, sequenced in a study of cytomegalovirus exposure and HLA in healthy donors. Vbeta (60) and Jbeta (13) primers were used in the PCR. The repertoire was sequenced with immunoSEQ multiplex PCR; TCRdb's copy has only in-frame clones and lacks some. The sample lists 95,000 to 150,000 clones; about 80% were seen once. Material: PBMCs. The receptors were sampled from a man aged 35 to 55 in good health and CMV-seronegative.

This clone has only one observation. The chain's CDR3 is CASSPIGQQGASGYTF. CDR3 sequence (DNA): TGTGCCAGCAGCCCTATAGGCCAACAGGGGGCTTCTGGCTACACCTTC. The rearrangement uses TRBV5-4 and TRBJ1-2, with 9 bases matching TRBD1. Trimming at V came to 4 bases and at J to 7 bases, leaving 14 bases not matched to a gene. CDR1 and CDR2 (germline): SGHNT, YYREEE (reference sequence). The CDR3 is 16 amino acids.

This sequence joins TRBV5-4 and TRBJ1-1; D gene unclear. The germline V and J ends were trimmed by 4 bases and 7 bases, with 14 bases remaining between them. Germline V lookup: CDR1 SGHNT, CDR2 YYREEE (reference sequence). This CDR3 region has 13 residues. In DNA, the CDR3 is TGTGCCAGCAGCCTGCCCGGGAACTTTGAAGCTTTCTTT. Amino acid sequence: CASSLPGNFEAFF.

The V gene is TRBV12-5, the J gene TRBJ2-2, with D hard to call. The germline gives CDR1 LGHNT, CDR2 FRNRAP. Trimming removed 0 bases at V and 5 bases at J, with 7 bases between. The CDR3 loop spans 14 amino acids. The CDR3 region has the DNA TGTGCTAGTGGTTTGGTAATCGAGACCGGGGAGCTGTTTTTT. This gives the protein CASGLVIETGELFF.